This TCR beta chain was captured in a study of cytomegalovirus exposure and HLA in healthy donors. At the level of the study: An earlier analysis identified approximately 110 million unique TCR beta sequences in about 179 million T cells. An early release of data contained about 85 million unique TCRs, which came from HLA-typed donors. Findings and limits, study-wide: With further analysis later on, most CMV-associated TCR beta chains appeared HLA-restricted. Earlier analysis looked at TCR beta V segments, and most were productive about 87% or about 30% of the time.

The PCR used 60 Vbeta and 13 Jbeta primers. Some clones are missing from TCRdb's copy, which holds only in-frame ones; the method was immunoSEQ multiplex PCR. The sample includes about 130,000 clones, approximately 80% seen only once; the top ten take less than 3%. Comments on this clone: Its antigen is not identified. Additional DNA sequences in this sample encode the identical CDR3.

The CDR3 has 13 residues. V lost 4 bases to trimming and J lost 3 bases; unmatched junction nucleotides: 2. The V gene's germline CDR1 is SGHRS and CDR2 YFSETQ. The gene calls are TRBV5-1 and TRBJ1-1; 8 bases align to TRBD1. This sequence was found in a middle-aged man in good health and CMV-seronegative. Sequencing used PBMCs. The CDR3 loop is CASSLTGDTEAFF. The CDR3 nucleotides are TGCGCCAGCAGCCTGACAGGGGACACTGAAGCTTTCTTT.